This T cell receptor (beta chain) was captured by sequencing in a study of graft-versus-host responses after intestinal transplantation. Study at large: Multivisceral, liver-intestinal, or isolated intestinal grafts were transplanted into recipients. Every recipient underwent anti-thymocyte globulin induction, then tacrolimus and steroids for two to three years. Points from the study as a whole: Among recipient marrow samples, GvH clones were found; some appeared first in ileum or blood.

Using immunoSEQ multiplex PCR, the repertoire was profiled, and TCRdb retains in-frame clones only, with some absent. Seen here are tens of thousands of clones, 90% to 95% observed once, and the top ten hold less than 0.85%. Concerning this clone: No antigen is known for it.

Trimming left V 0 bases short and J 8 bases short, with 8 bases between. CDR1 is SGHAT, CDR2 FQNNGV, per germline. This CDR3 is 13 amino acids long. The source is a human patient who received an intestinal transplant, so some T cells may come from the graft donor. The specimen was PBMCs, collected 16 days after intestinal transplant. The V gene is TRBV11-2, the J gene TRBJ2-1, with a tentative D call TRBD1 (5 bases). The CDR3: CASSLEVQDEQFF. CDR3 DNA sequence: TGTGCCAGCAGCTTAGAGGTACAGGATGAGCAGTTCTTC.